The 15 T cell receptor beta chains listed next were all sequenced from one sample in a study of OX40 agonist ivuxolimab in advanced cancers. Sequencing was performed with immunoSEQ multiplex PCR; in TCRdb, only in-frame clones are kept and a portion is missing. The data contain around 72,000 clones, about 81% of them seen just once; the ten biggest clones take up 0.42%. The sequences come from CD4+ or CD8+ T cells sorted from blood, collected in a trial of the OX40 agonist ivuxolimab. The receptors originated from an adult with an advanced solid tumor such as melanoma, head and neck, liver or kidney cancer.

This clone was observed once. The CDR3 DNA reads TGTGCCAGTAGTTACGCAGGGGCTGAAGCTTTCTTT. Its translation: CASSYAGAEAFF. This chain joins TRBV19 and TRBJ1-1; tentative D call: TRBD1 (6 bases). Trimming removed 5 bases at V and 6 bases at J, with 10 bases between. The germline gives CDR1 LNHDA, CDR2 SQIVND (reference sequence). CDR3 length: 12 amino acids.

The sample holds a few counts of this clone. This chain connects TRBV30 to TRBJ2-7; D is ambiguous. The germline gives CDR1 GTSNPN, CDR2 SVGIG (reference sequence). The CDR3 spans 13 residues. The chain's CDR3 is CGALRRPSYEQYF. CDR3 nucleotides: TGTGGGGCCCTCCGGAGACCTTCCTACGAGCAGTACTTC.

The chain recombines TRBV5-1 with TRBJ2-2; D could derive from TRBD1 or TRBD2 (5 bases each). The CDR3 is 15 amino acids. Trimming took off 1 base at V and 4 bases at J, with 11 bases between the two ends. Germline assignment: CDR1 SGHRS and CDR2 YFSETQ. CDR3 coding DNA: TGCGCCAGCAGCTTGTTTGTTGGGGGCACCGGGGAGCTGTTTTTT. Residues: CASSLFVGGTGELFF.

This chain links TRBV25-1 with TRBJ1-1; D is ambiguous. Trimming pared 3 bases from V and 2 bases from J, leaving 7 bases between. The CDR3 is made up of 13 amino acids. Germline values: CDR1 MGHDK, CDR2 SYGVNS. In nucleotides, the CDR3 is TGTGCCAGCAGTGAGCGACTCAACACTGAAGCTTTCTTT. Residues: CASSERLNTEAFF.

The chain couples TRBV2 to TRBJ1-1; D call uncertain. Germline CDR1 SNHLY, CDR2 FYNNEI. The CDR3 runs 11 residues. V was pared by 1 base and J by 7 bases, with 4 bases between. DNA of the CDR3: TGTGCCAGCAGTGAAGAGGTTGAAGCTTTCTTT. Protein: CASSEEVEAFF.

V is TRBV6-4 and J is TRBJ1-2; D is undetermined. V was cut by 5 bases and J by 3 bases, with 19 bases left in between. This CDR3 has 16 residues. The V gene's germline CDR1 is MRHNA and CDR2 SNTAGT. The CDR3 sequence is CASSTTQFPFYYGYTF. In DNA, the CDR3 is TGTGCCAGCAGTACGACCCAGTTTCCTTTTTACTATGGCTACACCTTC.

The chain uses TRBV9 and TRBJ2-5; D gene ambiguous. The V gene lost 5 bases and the J gene lost 2 bases, with 10 bases spanning the gap. CDR1 SGDLS and CDR2 YYNGEE come from the germline V gene. The CDR3 spans 13 residues. This CDR3 reads CASSRYVQETQYF. The CDR3 region has the DNA TGTGCCAGCAGTCGGTATGTACAAGAGACCCAGTACTTC.

The CDR3 region is CIAGYSPLHF. CDR3 DNA: TGCATCGCAGGGTACTCACCCCTCCACTTT. J is TRBJ1-6 and V is TRBV20-1; possibly TRBD1 for D (5 bases). Germline values: CDR1 DFQATT, CDR2 SNEGSKA (reference sequence). The CDR3 has 10 amino acids.

The chain joins TRBV7-2 to TRBJ2-1; 8 bases are a match to TRBD1. CDR3 length: 15 amino acids. Germline assignment: CDR1 SGHTA and CDR2 FQGNSA. V was clipped by 4 bases and J by 2 bases; unmatched bases: 4. The CDR3 here is CASSYDRGPYNEQFF. The CDR3 bases are TGTGCCAGCAGCTATGACAGGGGCCCCTACAATGAGCAGTTCTTC.

This clone came up many times. This rearrangement joins TRBV7-9 to TRBJ1-3, with a possible D match to TRBD1 (6 bases). The CDR3 loop spans 16 amino acids. The germline gives CDR1 SEHNR, CDR2 FQNEAQ (reference sequence). Trimming shortened V by 4 bases and J by 4 bases, and 17 bases separated the two germline ends. This chain's CDR3 is CASSYQTGRSGNTIYF. CDR3 bases: TGTGCCAGCAGCTACCAGACAGGCCGATCGGGAAACACCATATATTTT.

The chain links TRBV7-2 to TRBJ1-5; D is unresolved. Trimming removed 3 bases at V and 5 bases at J, with 5 bases between. The CDR3 totals 12 residues. Germline V CDR1 and CDR2: SGHTA, FQGNSA. CDR3 DNA sequence: TGTGCCAGCAGCTTTTACGATCAGCCCCAGCATTTT. This gives the protein CASSFYDQPQHF.

This clone turned up a few times. The chain couples TRBV7-2 to TRBJ2-1, with D tentatively TRBD1 (6 bases). This CDR3 contains 14 residues. With 1 base removed from V and 6 bases from J, the gap between germline ends came to 10 bases. From germline, CDR1 is SGHTA and CDR2 FQGNSA. Written as DNA, the CDR3 is TGTGCCAGCAGCTTAGTGTACAGGGTCAATGAGCAGTTCTTC. This sequence encodes CASSLVYRVNEQFF.

The chain combines TRBV2 with TRBJ2-3; no firm D call. CDR3 size: 14 residues. V lost 8 bases, J lost 1 base, and 13 bases lay in between. Germline loops: CDR1 SNHLY, CDR2 FYNNEI. The CDR3 DNA reads TGTGCCAGCGCCCGTTCCTCGGGCACAGATACGCAGTATTTT. It encodes CASARSSGTDTQYF.

The rearrangement links TRBV6-6 to TRBJ2-7; D unresolved. The CDR3 extends over 12 amino acids. Between the trimmed V and J ends, which lost 2 bases and 3 bases, there was a span of 5 bases. Germline loops: CDR1 MNHNY, CDR2 SVGAGI (reference sequence). For the CDR3, the DNA is TGTGCCAGCAGTTACGACGGCTACGAGCAGTACTTC. Its translation: CASSYDGYEQYF.

This chain uses TRBV7-7 with TRBJ2-3, with D uncertain. Germline loops: CDR1 SSHAT, CDR2 FNYEAQ (reference sequence). Trimming shortened V by 5 bases and J by 8 bases, and 14 bases separated the two germline ends. There are 13 residues in the CDR3. The CDR3 DNA sequence: TGTGCCAGCAGCGAGAGTGGCCGCGGTACGCAGTATTTT. Its translation: CASSESGRGTQYF.